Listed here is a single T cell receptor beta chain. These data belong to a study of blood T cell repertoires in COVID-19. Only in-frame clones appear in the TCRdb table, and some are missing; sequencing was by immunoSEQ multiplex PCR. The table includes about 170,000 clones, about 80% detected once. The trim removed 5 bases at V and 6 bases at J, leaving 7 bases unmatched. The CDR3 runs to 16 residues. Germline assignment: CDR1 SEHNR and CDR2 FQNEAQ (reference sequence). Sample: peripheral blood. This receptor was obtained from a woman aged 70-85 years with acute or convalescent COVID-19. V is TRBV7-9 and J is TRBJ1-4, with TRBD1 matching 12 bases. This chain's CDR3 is CASSPGQGAKDEKLFF. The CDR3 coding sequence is TGTGCCAGCAGCCCGGGACAGGGGGCGAAAGATGAAAAACTGTTTTTT.